This T cell receptor (beta chain) was sequenced during a study of neurological immune-mediated disorders. The sample holds many counts of this clonotype. Its antigen remains unidentified. Study-wide points: HTLV-1-associated myelopathy showed the most TCR clonal expansion; multiple sclerosis the least, below healthy controls.

From the 5' RACE reads, TCRdb called clonotypes with MiXCR, one entry per CDR3 protein. The profile shows roughly 65,000 distinct CDR3 sequences, roughly 5% of them singletons. Germline V gene sequence: CDR1 SGHVS, CDR2 FQNEAQ. The CDR3 length is 14 residues. V lost 5 bases, J lost 6 bases, and 11 bases lay in between. V gene TRBV7-8 combines with J gene TRBJ1-6; D is uncertain. The sequencing sample was made of PBMCs. The TCR comes from a human donor with multiple sclerosis. The donor label of this sample is uncertain. This CDR3 reads CASSPGRLNSPLHF. The CDR3 DNA follows: TGTGCCAGCAGCCCCGGCCGCCTTAATTCACCCCTCCACTTT.